A single sample is the source of the 21 T cell receptor beta chains below, sequenced in a study of blood T cell repertoires in COVID-19. Assay used: immunoSEQ multiplex PCR; TCRdb lists only in-frame clones, some missing. The sample records approximately 180,000 clones, about 83% being singletons. Source material: peripheral blood. The receptors stem from a woman between 70 and 85 years old with COVID-19, enrolled during active disease.

The rearrangement joins TRBV18 to TRBJ2-5, with 9 bases that match TRBD1. J was trimmed by 4 bases and V by 4 bases; bases with no gene match: 13. The CDR3 is 17 residues long. Germline loops: CDR1 KGHSH, CDR2 LQKENI. The CDR3 spells CASSHRTGTGFGETQYF. CDR3 nucleotide sequence: TGTGCCAGCTCACACAGGACCGGGACAGGGTTTGGAGAGACCCAGTACTTC.

This clone was detected only a few times. The chain employs TRBV6-5 and TRBJ1-4, with 7 bases identical to TRBD1. CDR3 size: 14 residues. From germline, CDR1 is MNHEY and CDR2 SVGAGI. The trim removed 6 bases at V and 4 bases at J, leaving 5 bases unmatched. CDR3 amino acids: CASSRGQINEKLFF. CDR3 sequence (DNA): TGTGCCAGCAGCCGGGGACAGATTAATGAAAAACTGTTTTTT.

The CDR3 nucleotides are TGTGCCAGCAGCTCTGGACAGGGGGCGTATGGGGCCAACGTCCTGACTTTC. It translates to CASSSGQGAYGANVLTF. J is TRBJ2-6 and V is TRBV5-6; TRBD1 matches at 11 bases. Germline values: CDR1 SGHDT, CDR2 YYEEEE. Trimming removed 3 bases from V and 3 bases from J; junction bases left unmatched: 5. There are 17 residues in the CDR3.

This chain links TRBV5-6 with TRBJ1-2; tentative D call: TRBD1 (5 bases). CDR1 is SGHDT, CDR2 YYEEEE, per germline. This CDR3 contains 17 residues. The V end lost 1 base, the J end lost 2 bases, and 18 bases lay between the germline ends. This chain's CDR3 is CASSLRPIQEFNYGYTF. The CDR3 DNA sequence: TGTGCCAGCAGCTTGCGTCCTATACAGGAGTTCAACTATGGCTACACCTTC. Using reference TRBV5-6 and TRBJ1-2 for the parts outside the CDR3, the full variable domain is DAGVTQSPTHLIKTRGQQVTLRCSPKSGHDTVSWYQQALGQGPQFIFQYYEEEERQRGNFPDRFSGHQFPNYSSELNVNALLLGDSALYLCASSLRPIQEFNYGYTFGSGTRLTVV.

The V call is TRBV6-1, the J call TRBJ2-6, with D unclear. This CDR3 is 14 amino acids long. The germline V gene encodes CDR1 MNHNS and CDR2 SASEGT. The V and J ends lost 3 bases and 4 bases respectively, with 7 bases between them. The CDR3 protein is CASSEASGANVLTF. The CDR3 bases are TGTGCCAGCAGTGAGGCTTCGGGGGCCAACGTCCTGACTTTC.

The CDR3 DNA follows: TGTGCCAGCAGCCCTACGCACAGGGGCGGCTACACCTTC. Its translation is CASSPTHRGGYTF. The gene calls are TRBV9 and TRBJ1-2; 7 nucleotides align to TRBD1. Germline V gene sequence: CDR1 SGDLS, CDR2 YYNGEE. The CDR3 consists of 13 residues. V was clipped by 4 bases and J by 8 bases; unmatched bases: 8.

The genes are TRBV27 and TRBJ2-1, with D possibly being TRBD2 (6 bases). The CDR3 spans 16 residues. The germline V gene encodes CDR1 MNHEY and CDR2 SMNVEV (reference sequence). The V and J ends lost 5 bases and 4 bases respectively, with 18 bases between them. Here the CDR3 reads CASSARTTGLYNEQFF. The DNA of the CDR3 is TGTGCCAGCAGTGCCCGGACTACCGGGTTATACAATGAGCAGTTCTTC.

This rearrangement joins TRBV20-1 to TRBJ1-1, with D hard to call. This CDR3 is built from 13 residues. Germline V gene sequence: CDR1 DFQATT, CDR2 SNEGSKA (reference sequence). Trimming cost V 3 bases and J 5 bases, with 13 bases left between them. The CDR3 here is CSASTISGTEAFF. CDR3 coding DNA: TGCAGTGCTAGTACTATTTCGGGGACTGAAGCTTTCTTT.

The J gene is TRBJ1-2, the V gene TRBV18, with D possibly matching TRBD1 (6 bases). Germline CDR1 reads KGHSH; CDR2 reads LQKENI. The CDR3 sequence is 13 residues long. V was pared by 3 bases and J by 8 bases, with 13 bases between. The CDR3 DNA sequence: TGTGCCAGCTCACCTAACAGGGAGTGGGGCTACACCTTC. It yields the protein CASSPNREWGYTF.

The chain has TRBV27 and TRBJ2-7; 8 bases align to TRBD1. This CDR3 spans 14 amino acids. Germline CDR1 MNHEY, CDR2 SMNVEV (reference sequence). The J segment lost 5 bases and the V segment lost 2 bases, leaving 5 bases of the junction unmatched. CDR3 residues: CASSLGDRIHEQYF. DNA of the CDR3: TGTGCCAGCAGTTTAGGGGACAGGATCCACGAGCAGTACTTC.

The rearrangement links TRBV4-2 to TRBJ2-3, with TRBD2 matching over 12 bases. Trimming took 0 bases from V and 3 from J; bases not matched to a gene: 10. Germline V lookup: CDR1 LGHNA, CDR2 YNFKEQ. The CDR3 contains 19 residues. The CDR3 loop is CASSQEPEGLAGNTDTQYF. Here the CDR3 DNA reads TGTGCCAGCAGCCAAGAGCCGGAAGGACTAGCGGGGAATACAGATACGCAGTATTTT.

The rearrangement uses TRBV6-5 and TRBJ1-1; 8 bases line up with TRBD1. Germline values: CDR1 MNHEY, CDR2 SVGAGI. Trimming removed 2 bases from V and 4 bases from J; junction bases left unmatched: 3. The length of the CDR3 is 14 residues. CDR3 protein: CASSYQGARTEAFF. The CDR3 nucleotides read TGTGCCAGCAGTTACCAGGGGGCGCGCACTGAAGCTTTCTTT.

V is TRBV3-1 (or the pseudogene TRBV3-2) and J is TRBJ1-4, with D tentatively TRBD1 (5 bases). Deletions cut 0 bases from V and 14 bases from J, with 13 bases between. Germline CDR1 reads LGHDT; CDR2 reads YNNKEL (reference sequence). The CDR3 is 13 residues long. The CDR3, as DNA: TGTGCCAGCAGCCAAGAACGGGGGGGGAGGCTGTTTTTT. Protein product: CASSQERGGRLFF.

V is TRBV6-5 and J is TRBJ2-7; TRBD1 matches at 8 bases. In germline, CDR1 is MNHEY, CDR2 SVGAGI. CDR3 length: 14 residues. Trimming cost V 5 bases and J 5 bases; bases outside gene matches: 8. The CDR3 protein is CASSPRDRNHEQYF. The CDR3 coding sequence is TGTGCCAGCAGTCCTAGGGACAGGAACCACGAGCAGTACTTC.

The chain has TRBV30 and TRBJ2-3; D is unclear. Trimming took 3 bases from V and 3 from J, leaving 10 bases between them. This CDR3 has 13 residues. CDR1 is GTSNPN, CDR2 SVGIG, per germline (reference sequence). The CDR3 reads CAWRRYRTDTQYF. The CDR3 nucleotides are TGTGCCTGGAGGAGGTATAGAACAGATACGCAGTATTTT.

V and J are TRBV15 and TRBJ2-1; the D gene is possibly TRBD2 (5 bases). Germline V gives CDR1 LNHNV, CDR2 YYDKDF (reference sequence). The CDR3 is 13 amino acids. The germline V and J ends were trimmed by 4 bases and 6 bases, with 10 bases remaining between them. The CDR3, as DNA: TGTGCCACCAGCACTCCCGGGGTCAATGAGCAGTTCTTC. Translated: CATSTPGVNEQFF.

The chain recombines TRBV6-5 with TRBJ2-2; TRBD1 agrees at 8 bases. The CDR3 length is 15 residues. After removal of 6 bases from V and 2 bases from J, the junction contained 5 bases not matched to a gene. The V gene's germline CDR1 is MNHEY and CDR2 SVGAGI. CDR3 coding DNA: TGTGCCAGCAGGGCCGGGACAGGTAACACCGGGGAGCTGTTTTTT. This gives the protein CASRAGTGNTGELFF.

The chain carries TRBV11-2 and TRBJ2-2; perhaps TRBD2 as D (6 bases). V was trimmed by 2 bases and J by 4 bases, leaving 11 bases between them. CDR1 SGHAT and CDR2 FQNNGV come from the germline V gene. The CDR3 loop spans 15 amino acids. The CDR3: CASSLLSGPTGELFF. CDR3 DNA sequence: TGTGCCAGCAGCTTATTGAGCGGGCCCACCGGGGAGCTGTTTTTT.

The chain couples TRBV5-1 to TRBJ2-1, with a tentative D call TRBD2 (7 bases). V lost 0 bases and J lost 4, with 14 bases in between. Looked up from germline, CDR1 is SGHRS and CDR2 is YFSETQ. The length of the CDR3 is 16 residues. As DNA, the CDR3 is TGCGCCAGCAGCTTGGAGGGGGGGCCAGCTTACAATGAGCAGTTCTTC. This sequence encodes CASSLEGGPAYNEQFF.

The V and J genes are TRBV19 and TRBJ2-7, with TRBD1 identical over 9 bases. Trimming at V came to 5 bases and at J to 5 bases, leaving 4 bases not matched to a gene. Germline V CDR1 and CDR2: LNHDA, SQIVND (reference sequence). The CDR3 sequence is 13 residues long. The CDR3 DNA sequence: TGTGCCAGTAGTGCGGGACAGGGAGACGAGCAGTACTTC. The encoded protein is CASSAGQGDEQYF.

J is TRBJ2-7 and V is TRBV27, with D possibly matching TRBD2 (5 bases). Germline values: CDR1 MNHEY, CDR2 SMNVEV (reference sequence). This CDR3 spans 13 amino acids. Trimming took 3 bases from V and 5 from J, leaving 11 bases between them. CDR3 in DNA: TGTGCCAGCAGTTTCCGGGAAGGAGACGAGCAGTACTTC. Its protein is CASSFREGDEQYF.